A single sample is the source of the 8 T cell receptor beta chains below, sequenced in a study of cytomegalovirus exposure and HLA in healthy donors. The PCR used 60 Vbeta and 13 Jbeta primers. The method was immunoSEQ multiplex PCR; TCRdb's version includes in-frame clones alone and lacks a portion of them. Recorded for this sample: 50,000 or so clones. The sample taken for sequencing was PBMCs. The receptors were sampled from a man in his forties or fifties in good health and CMV-seropositive.

This rearrangement joins TRBV4-3 to TRBJ1-2, with D possibly being TRBD1 (5 bases). Per the germline V gene, CDR1 is LGHNA and CDR2 is YSLEER. The CDR3 loop spans 16 amino acids. V was clipped by 0 bases and J by 4 bases, with 15 bases between them. The DNA for the CDR3 is TGCGCCAGCAGCCAAGAGGAGGGCAGGGTTCTCTATGGCTACACCTTC. Amino acid sequence: CASSQEEGRVLYGYTF.

As for this clone: In the same sample, other DNA sequences code for this CDR3. The J gene is TRBJ1-1, the V gene TRBV6-5; 8 bases line up with TRBD1. V was pared by 6 bases and J by 5 bases, with 5 bases of the junction left unmatched. Per germline, CDR1 MNHEY and CDR2 SVGAGI. The CDR3 runs to 13 residues. The CDR3 bases are TGTGCCAGCAGATACAGGGGGGGAACTGAAGCTTTCTTT. Its translation: CASRYRGGTEAFF.

The gene calls are TRBV4-2 and TRBJ2-7, with D hard to call. V gave up 0 bases and J gave up 1 base, with 7 bases separating them. The CDR3 is made up of 14 amino acids. The germline gives CDR1 LGHNA, CDR2 YNFKEQ. In nucleotides, the CDR3 is TGTGCCAGCAGCCAAGATCGAACATCCTACGAGCAGTACTTC. It codes for CASSQDRTSYEQYF.

The rearrangement uses TRBV9 and TRBJ2-3; weak D call: TRBD1 (5 bases). V lost 4 bases to trimming and J lost 2 bases, with 11 bases between them. CDR3 length: 14 residues. Germline loops: CDR1 SGDLS, CDR2 YYNGEE. The CDR3 DNA is TGTGCCAGCAGCCTTGGGGCATTCACAGATACGCAGTATTTT. It specifies CASSLGAFTDTQYF.

V gene TRBV7-9 combines with J gene TRBJ2-7; 8 bases are a match to TRBD2. The ends lost 8 bases at V and 2 bases at J; junction bases unmatched: 11. Germline-derived CDR1 and CDR2 are SEHNR and FQNEAQ (reference sequence). The CDR3 runs 15 residues. The CDR3 region is CASGGGGRNAYEQYF. The CDR3 DNA sequence: TGTGCCAGCGGTGGTGGCGGGAGGAACGCCTACGAGCAGTACTTC.

The chain recombines TRBV6-1 with TRBJ1-2, with D hard to call. Per germline, CDR1 MNHNS and CDR2 SASEGT. V lost 2 bases and J lost 4, with 8 bases in between. This CDR3 spans 13 amino acids. This CDR3 reads CASSENTFYGYTF. The CDR3 DNA is TGTGCCAGCAGTGAAAACACCTTCTATGGCTACACCTTC.

The rearrangement uses TRBV5-1 and TRBJ1-1; no reliable D call. V lost 2 bases to trimming and J lost 2 bases, with 13 bases between them. The CDR3 spans 15 residues. The germline CDR1 and CDR2 sequences are SGHRS and YFSETQ. The CDR3 nucleotides are TGCGCCAGCAGCTTAGGCGGGAGAAGTAACACTGAAGCTTTCTTT. This encodes CASSLGGRSNTEAFF.

The rearrangement links TRBV7-9 to TRBJ2-1; 9 nucleotides match TRBD1. Per germline, CDR1 SEHNR and CDR2 FQNEAQ (reference sequence). CDR3 length: 15 residues. With 3 bases clipped from V and 2 bases from J, the junction kept 2 bases outside the gene matches. CDR3 sequence: CASSFRDRAYNEQFF. In DNA, the CDR3 is TGTGCCAGCAGCTTCCGGGACAGGGCCTACAATGAGCAGTTCTTC.